The next 3 T cell receptor beta chains were all read from a single sample in a study of CXCR3-negative and CXCR3-positive naive CD8 T cells. The study made its TRB cDNA libraries by 5' RACE, adding UMI labels. Each CDR3 protein gets one entry in TCRdb, which reprocessed the 5' RACE reads and gives no DNA. The ten top clones account for 1.5% to 2%, within a sample of fewer than 95,000 distinct CDR3 sequences. Sequenced material: naive CXCR3- CD8+ T cells from blood. Noted subset: CD45RO-CCR7+CD27+CD95- naive CD8+ T cells lacking CXCR3 (TNR3-). The origin of the receptors is a human donor in good health. Some clones in this sample may be carry-over from other donors' samples.

The V call is TRBV27, the J call TRBJ2-7. Germline lookup yields CDR1 MNHEY and CDR2 SMNVEV (reference sequence). There are 14 residues in the CDR3. This chain's CDR3 is CASSLFRESYEQYF.

The chain is built from TRBV19 and TRBJ2-1. The germline V gene has CDR1 LNHDA and CDR2 SQIVND (reference sequence). This CDR3 has 14 residues. The CDR3: CASSILGSNNEQFF.

The genes are TRBV12-3 or TRBV12-4 and TRBJ2-2. This CDR3 comprises 15 residues. The CDR3 protein is CASSVRDSNTGELFF.